This TCR beta chain is drawn from a study of T cell repertoires in cytomegalovirus infection. TCRdb analysed the reads with MiXCR anew, one entry per CDR3 protein. The sample consists of approximately 730,000 distinct CDR3 sequences, around a third of them appearing once. The V segment lost 6 bases and the J segment 7 bases; nucleotides outside the gene matches: 7. The CDR3 has 14 residues. Germline CDR1 and CDR2: LNHDA and SQIVND (reference sequence). Notes on this clonotype: Antigen specificity is unknown.

This TCR derives from a human donor in good health (CMV status not recorded). Some clones in this sample may be carry-over from other donors' samples. The chain recombines TRBV19 with TRBJ2-1, with TRBD2 matching 9 bases. The material was cultured PBMCs, obtained from culture after CMV antigen stimulation. CDR3 loop: CASRASGKGNEQFF. The CDR3 bases are TGTGCCAGTAGAGCTAGCGGGAAGGGAAATGAGCAGTTCTTC.